This TCR beta chain was sequenced in a study of T-cell reconstitution after alpha-beta-depleted transplantation in children. Preparation of the TCRbeta library used unique molecular identifiers. TCRdb itself ran the PCR reads through MiXCR, one entry per CDR3 protein. The sample consists of 700,000 to 850,000 distinct CDR3 sequences, roughly 16% of them appearing once. Overall study findings and caveats: About two months after transplant, alpha-beta T cells reportedly came from several hundred expanded graft clones. After one year, T-cell counts and TCRbeta diversity mostly came from new T cells. Surviving recipient T cells and thymic progenitors accounted for the high day-60 TCRbeta diversity observed in some patients.

Notes on this clonotype: Its target is unknown.

The clonotype comes from a male patient younger than 18 who had a stem cell transplant for acute lymphoblastic leukemia, so the T cells may come from the graft donor. The sequenced sample was PBMCs, mostly from graft donor cells, obtained 360 days after TCRalphabeta/CD19-depleted stem cell transplant.

CDR3 region: CSGLGTENTEAFF. CDR3 bases: TGCAGCGGCCTAGGGACAGAGAACACTGAAGCTTTCTTT. The rearrangement links TRBV29-1 to TRBJ1-1; 7 bases are shared with TRBD1. Germline assignment: CDR1 SQVTM and CDR2 ANQGSEA. Trimming removed 7 bases from V and 1 base from J; junction bases left unmatched: 6. The CDR3 covers 13 residues.